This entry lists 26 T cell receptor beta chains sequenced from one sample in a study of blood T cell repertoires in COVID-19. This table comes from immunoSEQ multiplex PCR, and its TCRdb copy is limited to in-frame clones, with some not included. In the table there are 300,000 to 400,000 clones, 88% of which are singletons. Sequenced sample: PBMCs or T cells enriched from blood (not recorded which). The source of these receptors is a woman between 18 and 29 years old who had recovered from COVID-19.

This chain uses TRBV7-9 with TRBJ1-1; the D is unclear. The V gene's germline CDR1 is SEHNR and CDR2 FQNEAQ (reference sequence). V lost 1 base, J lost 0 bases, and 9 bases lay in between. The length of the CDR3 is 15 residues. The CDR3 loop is CASSLGTAVNTEAFF. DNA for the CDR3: TGTGCCAGCAGCTTAGGAACAGCCGTGAACACTGAAGCTTTCTTT.

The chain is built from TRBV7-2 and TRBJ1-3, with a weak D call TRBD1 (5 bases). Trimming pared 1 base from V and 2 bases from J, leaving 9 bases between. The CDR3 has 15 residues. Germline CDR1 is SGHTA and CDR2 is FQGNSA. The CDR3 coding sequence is TGTGCCAGCAGCTTAGGACAGACACCTGGAAACACCATATATTTT. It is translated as CASSLGQTPGNTIYF.

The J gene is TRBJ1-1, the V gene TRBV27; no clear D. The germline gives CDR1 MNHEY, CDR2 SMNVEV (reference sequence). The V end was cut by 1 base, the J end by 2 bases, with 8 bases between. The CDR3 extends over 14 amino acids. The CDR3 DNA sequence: TGTGCCAGCAGTTTATACCGGGGAAACACTGAAGCTTTCTTT. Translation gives CASSLYRGNTEAFF.

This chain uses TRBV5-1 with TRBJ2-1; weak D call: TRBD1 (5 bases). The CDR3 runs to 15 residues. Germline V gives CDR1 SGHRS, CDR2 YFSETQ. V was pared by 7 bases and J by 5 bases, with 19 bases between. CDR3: CASGPPDSTDNEQFF. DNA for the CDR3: TGCGCCAGCGGACCCCCAGACAGTACGGACAATGAGCAGTTCTTC.

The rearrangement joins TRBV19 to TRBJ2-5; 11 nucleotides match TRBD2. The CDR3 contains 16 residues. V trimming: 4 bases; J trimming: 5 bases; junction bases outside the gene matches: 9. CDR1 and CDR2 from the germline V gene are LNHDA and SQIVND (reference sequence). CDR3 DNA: TGTGCCAGTAGTAAGTCGGTAGCGGGGGGGCCGGAGACCCAGTACTTC. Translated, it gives CASSKSVAGGPETQYF.

The CDR3 protein is CASSTWTGDGNEQFF. As DNA, the CDR3 is TGTGCCAGCAGCACCTGGACAGGGGATGGGAATGAGCAGTTCTTC. The rearrangement joins TRBV2 to TRBJ2-1; 9 bases fit TRBD1. CDR3 length: 15 residues. CDR1 is SNHLY, CDR2 FYNNEI, per germline. Unmatched junction bases numbered 10, after V lost 6 bases and J lost 7 bases.

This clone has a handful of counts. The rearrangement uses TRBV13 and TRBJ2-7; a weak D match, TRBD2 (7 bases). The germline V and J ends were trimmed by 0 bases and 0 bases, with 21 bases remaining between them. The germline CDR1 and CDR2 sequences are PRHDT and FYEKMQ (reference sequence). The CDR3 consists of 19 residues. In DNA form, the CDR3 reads TGTGCCAGCAGCTTAGGTGGGCGATGGGGGGGGCCCGTCTCCTACGAGCAGTACTTC. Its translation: CASSLGGRWGGPVSYEQYF.

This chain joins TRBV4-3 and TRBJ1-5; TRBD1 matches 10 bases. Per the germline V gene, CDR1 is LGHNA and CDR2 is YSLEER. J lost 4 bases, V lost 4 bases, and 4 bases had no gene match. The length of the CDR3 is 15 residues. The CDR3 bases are TGCGCCAGCAGCCGGGACAGGGGCCATAATCAGCCCCAGCATTTT. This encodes CASSRDRGHNQPQHF.

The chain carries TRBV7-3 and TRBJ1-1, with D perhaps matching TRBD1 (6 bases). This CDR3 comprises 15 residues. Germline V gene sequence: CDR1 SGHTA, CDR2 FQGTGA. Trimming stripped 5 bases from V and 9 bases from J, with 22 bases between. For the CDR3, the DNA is TGTGCCAGCAGCCTCCGCGGACCGGACAGAGGACAAGCTTTCTTT. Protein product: CASSLRGPDRGQAFF.

The CDR3 region has the DNA TGTGCCAGCAGCCAGGGTACTACTATAAACACCGGGGAGCTGTTTTTT. Residues: CASSQGTTINTGELFF. The chain combines TRBV4-2 with TRBJ2-2; D is undetermined. The germline CDR1 and CDR2 sequences are LGHNA and YNFKEQ. V was clipped by 3 bases and J by 2 bases, with 13 bases between them. The CDR3 contains 16 residues.

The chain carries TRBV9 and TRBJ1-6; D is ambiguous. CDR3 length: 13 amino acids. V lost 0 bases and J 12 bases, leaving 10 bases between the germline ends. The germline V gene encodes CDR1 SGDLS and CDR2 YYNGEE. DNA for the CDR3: TGTGCCAGCAGCGTAGGGGTGGGCAGACCCCTCCACTTT. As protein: CASSVGVGRPLHF.

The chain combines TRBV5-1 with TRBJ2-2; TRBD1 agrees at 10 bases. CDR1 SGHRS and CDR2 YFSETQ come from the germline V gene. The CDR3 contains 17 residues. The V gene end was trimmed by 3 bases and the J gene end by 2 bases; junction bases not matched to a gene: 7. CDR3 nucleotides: TGCGCCAGCAGCTCGCCGGGACAGGGGCCCAACACCGGGGAGCTGTTTTTT. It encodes CASSSPGQGPNTGELFF.

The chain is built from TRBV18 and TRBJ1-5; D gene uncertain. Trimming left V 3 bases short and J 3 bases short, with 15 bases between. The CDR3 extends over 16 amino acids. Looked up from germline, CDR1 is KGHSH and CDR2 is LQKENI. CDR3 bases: TGTGCCAGCTCACCTCAGACCCCAGGTTCCAATCAGCCCCAGCATTTT. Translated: CASSPQTPGSNQPQHF.

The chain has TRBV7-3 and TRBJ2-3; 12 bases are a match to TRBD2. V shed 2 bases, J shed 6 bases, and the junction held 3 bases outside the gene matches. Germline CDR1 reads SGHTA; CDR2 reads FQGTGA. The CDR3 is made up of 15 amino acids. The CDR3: CASSLGLAGRDTQYF. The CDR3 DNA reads TGTGCCAGCAGCTTAGGACTAGCGGGGCGGGATACGCAGTATTTT.

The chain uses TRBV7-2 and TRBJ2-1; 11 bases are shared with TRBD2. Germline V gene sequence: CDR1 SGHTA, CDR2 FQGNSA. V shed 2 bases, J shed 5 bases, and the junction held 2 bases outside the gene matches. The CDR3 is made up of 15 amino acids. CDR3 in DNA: TGTGCCAGCAGCTTACTAGCGGGAGGCCACAATGAGCAGTTCTTC. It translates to CASSLLAGGHNEQFF.

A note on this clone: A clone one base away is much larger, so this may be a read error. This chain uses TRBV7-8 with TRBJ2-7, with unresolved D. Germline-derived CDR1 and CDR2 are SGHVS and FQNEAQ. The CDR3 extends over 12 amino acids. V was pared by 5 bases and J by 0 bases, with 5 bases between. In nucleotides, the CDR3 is TGTGCCAGCAGCCCCAGCTCCTACGAGCAGTACTTC. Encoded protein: CASSPSSYEQYF.

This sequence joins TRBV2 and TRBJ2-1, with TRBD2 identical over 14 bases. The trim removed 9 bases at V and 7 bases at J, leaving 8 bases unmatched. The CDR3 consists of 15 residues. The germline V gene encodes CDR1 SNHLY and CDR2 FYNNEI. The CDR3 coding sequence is TGTGCCAGAGGAGGACTAGCGGGGGGCGGTAATGAGCAGTTCTTC. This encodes CARGGLAGGGNEQFF.

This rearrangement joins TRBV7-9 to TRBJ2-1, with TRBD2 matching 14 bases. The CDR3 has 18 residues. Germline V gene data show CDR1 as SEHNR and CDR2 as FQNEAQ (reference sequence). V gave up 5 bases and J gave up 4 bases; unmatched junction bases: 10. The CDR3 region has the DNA TGTGCCAGCAGCACCTCGCCCGGACTAGCGGGGGGTTACAATGAGCAGTTCTTC. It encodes CASSTSPGLAGGYNEQFF.

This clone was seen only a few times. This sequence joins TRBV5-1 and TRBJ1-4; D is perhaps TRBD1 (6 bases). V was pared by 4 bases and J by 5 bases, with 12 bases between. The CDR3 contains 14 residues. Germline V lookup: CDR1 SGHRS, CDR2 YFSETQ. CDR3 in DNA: TGCGCCAGCAGCCCGAGGGGGAGAAATGAAAAACTGTTTTTT. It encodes CASSPRGRNEKLFF.

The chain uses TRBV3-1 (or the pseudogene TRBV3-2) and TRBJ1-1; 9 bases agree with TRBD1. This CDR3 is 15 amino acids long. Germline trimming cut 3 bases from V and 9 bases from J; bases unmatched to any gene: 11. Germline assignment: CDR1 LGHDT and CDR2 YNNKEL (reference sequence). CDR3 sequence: CASSQGGTGKFQAFF. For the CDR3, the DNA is TGTGCCAGCAGCCAGGGTGGGACAGGGAAATTCCAAGCTTTCTTT.

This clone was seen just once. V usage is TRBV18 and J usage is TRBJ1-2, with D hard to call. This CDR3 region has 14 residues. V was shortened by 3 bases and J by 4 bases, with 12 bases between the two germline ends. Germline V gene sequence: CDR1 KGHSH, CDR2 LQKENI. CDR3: CASSPNRRGYGYTF. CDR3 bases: TGTGCCAGCTCACCTAACCGACGGGGCTATGGCTACACCTTC.

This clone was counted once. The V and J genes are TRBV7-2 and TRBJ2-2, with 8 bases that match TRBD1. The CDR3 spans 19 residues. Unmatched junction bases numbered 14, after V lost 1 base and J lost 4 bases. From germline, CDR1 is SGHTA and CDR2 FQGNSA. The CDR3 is CASSLVGRGRIRGTGELFF. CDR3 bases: TGTGCCAGCAGCTTAGTTGGCAGGGGGCGCATTAGGGGCACCGGGGAGCTGTTTTTT.

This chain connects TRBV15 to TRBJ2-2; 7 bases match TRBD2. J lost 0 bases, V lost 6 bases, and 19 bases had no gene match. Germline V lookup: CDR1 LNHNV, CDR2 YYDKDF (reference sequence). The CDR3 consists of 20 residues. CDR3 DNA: TGTGCCACCAGGCAGGCAAGACTAGCAAGTGGGAGCGCGAACACCGGGGAGCTGTTTTTT. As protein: CATRQARLASGSANTGELFF. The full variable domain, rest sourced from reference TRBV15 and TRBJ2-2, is DAMVIQNPRYQVTQFGKPVTLSCSQTLNHNVMYWYQQKSSQAPKLLFHYYDKDFNNEADTPDNFQSRRPNTSFCFLDIRSPGLGDTAMYLCATRQARLASGSANTGELFFGEGSRLTVL.

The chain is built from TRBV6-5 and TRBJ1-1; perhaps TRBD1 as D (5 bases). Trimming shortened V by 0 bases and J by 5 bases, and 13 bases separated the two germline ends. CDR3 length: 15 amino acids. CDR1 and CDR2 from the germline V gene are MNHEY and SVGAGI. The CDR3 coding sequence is TGTGCCAGCAGTTACTCTGACAGCAGGGCGACTGAAGCTTTCTTT. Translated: CASSYSDSRATEAFF.

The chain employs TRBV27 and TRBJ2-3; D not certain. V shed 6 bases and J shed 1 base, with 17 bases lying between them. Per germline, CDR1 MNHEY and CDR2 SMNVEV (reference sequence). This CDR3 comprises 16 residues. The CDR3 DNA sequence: TGTGCCAGCAGCAAAACCCGCGGAGTCGGCACAGATACGCAGTATTTT. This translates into CASSKTRGVGTDTQYF.

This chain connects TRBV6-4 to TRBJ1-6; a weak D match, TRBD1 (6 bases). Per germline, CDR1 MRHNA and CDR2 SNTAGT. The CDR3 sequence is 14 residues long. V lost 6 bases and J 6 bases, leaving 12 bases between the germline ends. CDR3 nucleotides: TGTGCCAGCAGCGTACAGGGTGGTAATTCACCCCTCCACTTT. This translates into CASSVQGGNSPLHF.